The sample holds a few counts of the clone carrying this TCR beta chain. The antigen remains undetermined. The source of the sample is a study of post-analysis software for immune sequencing data. Study summary: The disease courses covered relapsing-remitting, secondary progressive and progressive-relapsing multiple sclerosis. Study-wide results and caveats: About five TRBV segments occurring more often in patients than controls included TRBV5-6, TRBV5-1 and TRBV20-1. Strong co-clustering by F measure was seen for same-batch samples. Compared with controls, patients showed significantly lower normalized Chao1 diversity.

From germline, CDR1 is SGHKS and CDR2 YYEKEE (reference sequence). This CDR3 has 15 amino acids. The V end was cut by 7 bases, the J end by 1 base, with 12 bases between. Researchers reported that TCR beta cDNA libraries carried unique molecular identifiers. Input populations of about 0.95 to 11 million T cells gave rise to roughly 500,000 cDNA molecules. One entry per CDR3 protein, called by TCRdb with MiXCR from the PCR reads. The sample lists 450,000 to 650,000 distinct CDR3 sequences; about 40% were seen once. The sequenced sample was blood. The origin of this receptor is a girl between 10 and 17 years old with multiple sclerosis. V and J are TRBV5-5 and TRBJ2-6; no clear D gene. CDR3 loop: CASGDDPSGANVLTF. In nucleotides, the CDR3 is TGTGCCAGCGGAGATGATCCATCTGGGGCCAACGTCCTGACTTTC.